This T cell receptor (beta chain) was observed in a study of cytomegalovirus exposure and HLA in healthy donors. Background on the study: In terms of ancestry, the Caucasian-associated cluster contained 81% of the roughly 400 genotyped donors.

Researchers ran the PCR with 60 Vbeta and 13 Jbeta primers. The protocol was immunoSEQ multiplex PCR, while the TCRdb copy is restricted to in-frame clones and leaves out a portion. The table lists about 160,000 clones. About this clone: Its antigen is undetermined.

Study-wide findings and caveats: Accurate predictions that matched the HLA-A and HLA-B alleles of most subjects were reportedly made from TCR beta sequences.

Sequencing was carried out using PBMCs. The receptor was isolated from a man aged 30 to 45 in good health and CMV-seronegative.

The CDR3, as DNA: TGTGCCATCAGTGAGATACAGGGCTATGGCTACACCTTC. It encodes CAISEIQGYGYTF. The chain recombines TRBV10-3 with TRBJ1-2, with D possibly matching TRBD1 (6 bases). The CDR3 extends over 13 amino acids. Trimming removed 2 bases from V and 4 bases from J, with 8 bases in between. Germline V lookup: CDR1 ENHRY, CDR2 SYGVKD.